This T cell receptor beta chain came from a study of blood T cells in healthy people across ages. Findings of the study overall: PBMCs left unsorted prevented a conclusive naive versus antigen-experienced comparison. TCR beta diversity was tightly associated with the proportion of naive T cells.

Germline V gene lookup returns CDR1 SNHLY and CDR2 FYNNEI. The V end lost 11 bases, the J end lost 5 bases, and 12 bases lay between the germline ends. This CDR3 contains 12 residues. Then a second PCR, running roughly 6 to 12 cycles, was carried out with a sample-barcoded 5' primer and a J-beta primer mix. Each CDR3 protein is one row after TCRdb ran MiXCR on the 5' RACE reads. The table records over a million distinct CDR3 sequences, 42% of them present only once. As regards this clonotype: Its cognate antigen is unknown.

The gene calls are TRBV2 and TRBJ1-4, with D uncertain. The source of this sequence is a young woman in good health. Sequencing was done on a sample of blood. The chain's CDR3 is CASRSGNEKLFF. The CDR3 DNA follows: TGTGCCTCTCGGTCTGGCAATGAAAAACTGTTTTTT.